This T cell receptor beta chain was identified during a study of T-cell reconstitution after alpha-beta-depleted transplantation in children. Unique molecular identifiers were used to barcode this TCRbeta library. From the PCR reads, TCRdb called clonotypes with MiXCR, one entry per CDR3 protein. The sample lists some 110,000 distinct CDR3 sequences, under 13% occurring once. This CDR3 contains 14 residues. Looked up from germline, CDR1 is MNHEY and CDR2 is SVGAGI. Trimming shortened V by 0 bases and J by 4 bases, and 8 bases separated the two germline ends. The table lists this clonotype with many counts. What it recognizes is unknown. Findings of the study overall: One year post-transplant, T-cell counts and diversity were largely derived from T cells produced anew.

The rearrangement links TRBV6-5 to TRBJ2-3, with a weak D call TRBD2 (6 bases). This sequence originates from a boy between 2 and 15 years old with acute lymphoblastic leukemia, due to receive a stem cell transplant. The material was PBMCs, obtained before TCRalphabeta/CD19-depleted stem cell transplant. CDR3 region: CASSYSEGPDTQYF. The CDR3 DNA reads as TGTGCCAGCAGTTACTCGGAGGGCCCAGATACGCAGTATTTT.